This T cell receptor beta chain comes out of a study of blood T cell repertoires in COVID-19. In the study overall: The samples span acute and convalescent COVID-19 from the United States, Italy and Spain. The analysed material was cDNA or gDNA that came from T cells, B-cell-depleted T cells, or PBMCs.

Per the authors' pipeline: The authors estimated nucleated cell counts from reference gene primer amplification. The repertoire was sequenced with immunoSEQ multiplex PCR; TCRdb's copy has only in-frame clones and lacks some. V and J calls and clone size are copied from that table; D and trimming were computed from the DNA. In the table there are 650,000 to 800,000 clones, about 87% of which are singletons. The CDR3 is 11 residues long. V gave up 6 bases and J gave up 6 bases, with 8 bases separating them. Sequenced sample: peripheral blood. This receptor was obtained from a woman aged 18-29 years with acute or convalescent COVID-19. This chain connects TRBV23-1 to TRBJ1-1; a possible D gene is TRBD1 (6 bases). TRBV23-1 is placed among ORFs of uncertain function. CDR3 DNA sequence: TGCGCCAGCAGCCACAGGGCTGAAGCTTTCTTT. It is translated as CASSHRAEAFF.